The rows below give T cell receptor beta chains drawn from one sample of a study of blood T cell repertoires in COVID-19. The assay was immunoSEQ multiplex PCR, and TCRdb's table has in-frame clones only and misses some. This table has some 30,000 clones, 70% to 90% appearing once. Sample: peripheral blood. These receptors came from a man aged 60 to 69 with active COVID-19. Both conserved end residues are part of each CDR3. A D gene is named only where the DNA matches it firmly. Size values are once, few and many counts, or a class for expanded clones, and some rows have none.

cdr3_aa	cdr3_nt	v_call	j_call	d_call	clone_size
CASRDETGAGGKLFF	TGTGCCAGCAGGGACGAGACAGGGGCAGGGGGAAAACTGTTTTTT	TRBV28	TRBJ1-4	TRBD1	.
CSVVKGTELNEQFF	TGCAGCGTTGTAAAAGGGACAGAACTCAATGAGCAGTTCTTC	TRBV29-1	TRBJ2-1	TRBD1	.
CASSGPGTSGYEQYF	TGTGCCAGCAGTGGCCCCGGGACTAGCGGCTACGAGCAGTACTTC	TRBV6-4	TRBJ2-7	TRBD2	once
CASSLMVQGAGDNEQFF	TGTGCCAGCTCACTCATGGTACAGGGGGCGGGCGACAATGAGCAGTTCTTC	TRBV18	TRBJ2-1	TRBD1	.
CASSPPTSVETQYF	TGTGCCAGCAGCCCCCCTACTAGCGTAGAGACCCAGTACTTC	TRBV3-1/TRBV3-2	TRBJ2-5	TRBD2	.
CASSPGPTRGYTF	TGCGCCAGCAGCCCAGGCCCGACAAGAGGCTACACCTTC	TRBV5-1	TRBJ1-2	.	.
CASSIIAGGPSSYNEQFF	TGTGCCAGTAGTATCATAGCGGGAGGGCCGAGCTCCTACAATGAGCAGTTCTTC	TRBV19	TRBJ2-1	TRBD2	.
CASSQTGRGTEAFF	TGTGCCAGCAGCCAGACCGGCAGGGGTACTGAAGCTTTCTTT	TRBV7-9	TRBJ1-1	.	.
CASSTGGRGDTQYF	TGCGCCAGCAGTACAGGCGGCCGGGGGGATACGCAGTATTTT	TRBV5-1	TRBJ2-3	.	.
CASSLRGLAGPTDTQYF	TGTGCCAGCAGCTTGCGGGGACTAGCGGGACCCACAGATACGCAGTATTTT	TRBV11-2	TRBJ2-3	TRBD2	.
CASRLAGGETQYF	TGTGCCAGCAGACTAGCGGGAGGAGAGACCCAGTACTTC	TRBV3-1/TRBV3-2	TRBJ2-5	TRBD2	.
CASSTGQGQETQYF	TGTGCCAGCAGCACGGGACAGGGCCAAGAGACCCAGTACTTC	TRBV5-4	TRBJ2-5	TRBD1	.
CASRWDRGGTEAFF	TGTGCCAGCAGATGGGACAGGGGAGGGACTGAAGCTTTCTTT	TRBV6-6	TRBJ1-1	TRBD1	.
CASKREAGDTQYF	TGTGCCAGCAAACGGGAGGCGGGGGATACGCAGTATTTT	TRBV5-4	TRBJ2-3	TRBD2	once
CASSIWTRGAEAFF	TGTGCCAGTAGTATCTGGACCCGCGGGGCTGAAGCTTTCTTT	TRBV19	TRBJ1-1	.	.
CASSQDLRGEQFF	TGTGCCAGCAGCCAAGATCTTCGAGGCGAGCAGTTCTTC	TRBV3-1/TRBV3-2	TRBJ2-1	.	.
CASSAGSRGFQETQYF	TGTGCCAGCAGCGCCGGCTCGAGAGGGTTCCAAGAGACCCAGTACTTC	TRBV9	TRBJ2-5	.	once
CASSSGTKGSGNTIYF	TGTGCCAGCAGCTCAGGGACAAAGGGCTCTGGAAACACCATATATTTT	TRBV9	TRBJ1-3	.	once
CASSLDEPRREQFF	TGTGCCAGCAGTTTAGACGAGCCGCGGCGGGAGCAGTTCTTC	TRBV28	TRBJ2-1	.	once
CASSLATGADTQYF	TGTGCCAGCAGCTTAGCGACAGGGGCAGATACGCAGTATTTT	TRBV7-2	TRBJ2-3	TRBD1	.
CASSPAGANVLTF	TGTGCCAGCAGTCCGGCTGGGGCCAACGTCCTGACTTTC	TRBV27	TRBJ2-6	.	.
CSVDRQGGDYYGYTF	TGCAGCGTTGACCGACAGGGGGGCGATTACTATGGCTACACCTTC	TRBV29-1	TRBJ1-2	TRBD1	.
CASSLSTSYNEQFF	TGTGCCAGCAGCCTTTCGACTAGTTACAATGAGCAGTTCTTC	TRBV2	TRBJ2-1	.	.
CAGQGQPTTNEKLFF	TGTGCCGGGCAGGGACAGCCGACAACTAATGAAAAACTGTTTTTT	TRBV2	TRBJ1-4	TRBD1	once
CASTSRAYGYTF	TGTGCCAGCACCTCGAGGGCCTATGGCTACACCTTC	TRBV28	TRBJ1-2	.	.
CASRSLTGELFF	TGTGCCAGCAGGAGTTTAACCGGGGAGCTGTTTTTT	TRBV7-9	TRBJ2-2	.	.
CASSVGTSGSWSSYNEQFF	TGTGCCAGCAGCGTCGGGACTAGCGGGAGTTGGAGCTCCTACAATGAGCAGTTCTTC	TRBV7-9	TRBJ2-1	TRBD2	medium-sized
CASSLVRWAPYEQYF	TGTGCCAGCAGCTTAGTACGGTGGGCGCCCTACGAGCAGTACTTC	TRBV7-8	TRBJ2-7	.	.
CASSFTRSGANVLTF	TGTGCCAGCAGCTTTACTCGCTCTGGGGCCAACGTCCTGACTTTC	TRBV7-3	TRBJ2-6	.	.
CASSPRTGAQHF	TGTGCCAGCAGCCCGAGGACAGGGGCCCAGCATTTT	TRBV7-6	TRBJ1-5	TRBD1	.
CASSSGQGGTYNEQFF	TGCGCCAGCAGCTCCGGACAGGGAGGGACCTACAATGAGCAGTTCTTC	TRBV5-1	TRBJ2-1	.	.
CASSGASSYNEQFF	TGTGCCAGCTCAGGGGCTTCCTCCTACAATGAGCAGTTCTTC	TRBV11-3	TRBJ2-1	.	.
CASSRSGGLHTGELFF	TGTGCCAGCAGCCGGAGCGGGGGGTTACACACCGGGGAGCTGTTTTTT	TRBV7-9	TRBJ2-2	TRBD2	.
CASSIGSKEEKLFF	TGTGCCAGTAGTATCGGTTCCAAGGAGGAAAAACTGTTTTTT	TRBV19	TRBJ1-4	.	once
CASSQALAGYNEQFF	TGTGCCAGCAGCCAAGCGCTAGCGGGATACAATGAGCAGTTCTTC	TRBV3-1/TRBV3-2	TRBJ2-1	TRBD2	.
CASSSTNTEAFF	TGTGCCAGCAGCTCGACTAACACTGAAGCTTTCTTT	TRBV7-9	TRBJ1-1	.	.
CASSLGLAGVSNEQFF	TGTGCCAGCAGCTTGGGGCTAGCGGGAGTAAGCAATGAGCAGTTCTTC	TRBV5-6	TRBJ2-1	TRBD2	few
CASSLVSASGTDTQYF	TGTGCCAGCAGCTTAGTCTCCGCTAGCGGGACAGATACGCAGTATTTT	TRBV27	TRBJ2-3	TRBD2	.
CASSWVRVNEQFF	TGTGCCAGCAGTTGGGTGAGGGTTAATGAGCAGTTCTTC	TRBV28	TRBJ2-1	.	.
CASSIDPDRDYSNQPQHF	TGTGCCAGTAGTATAGACCCGGACAGGGATTATAGCAATCAGCCCCAGCATTTT	TRBV19	TRBJ1-5	TRBD1	.
CASSWRDRNTEAFF	TGTGCCAGCAGCTGGCGGGACAGGAACACTGAAGCTTTCTTT	TRBV5-4	TRBJ1-1	TRBD1	.